Each of the 14 T cell receptor beta chains below was sequenced from the same sample in a study of blood T cell repertoires in COVID-19 (dated by TCRdb to the early 2020s). The method behind the library was the immunoSEQ multiplex PCR assay. TCRdb stores this immuneACCESS table with in-frame sequences only. Part of the clones is absent; in the studies checked, under half of the shortfall reflects unresolved V genes, and no reason is known for the rest. The table for this sample lists some 670,000 clones; 75% to 90% of them were counted only once. In total, the top ten clones hold about 0.26% of the sample. The source material was peripheral blood. The receptors stem from a woman aged 18-29 years with acute or convalescent COVID-19.

The chain couples TRBV6-4 to TRBJ2-6; 7 nucleotides align to TRBD1. The CDR3 has 18 residues. Germline V lookup: CDR1 MRHNA, CDR2 SNTAGT. The trim removed 2 bases at V and 0 bases at J, leaving 7 bases unmatched. DNA for the CDR3: TGTGCCAGCAGTGACGGGACAGCTTCCTTCTCTGGGGCCAACGTCCTGACTTTC. Protein: CASSDGTASFSGANVLTF.

This clone was detected a few times. The gene calls are TRBV15 and TRBJ2-2; 7 bases map to TRBD1. Losses at the gene ends were 5 bases for V and 6 bases for J; bases not matched to a gene: 6. The CDR3 totals 14 residues. Germline CDR1 LNHNV, CDR2 YYDKDF (reference sequence). The CDR3 region has the DNA TGTGCCACCAGCTGGGACAGAGAGGCCGGGGAGCTGTTTTTT. Translating it yields CATSWDREAGELFF.

The chain joins TRBV6-1 to TRBJ2-1; 10 positions agree with TRBD2. Unmatched junction bases numbered 1, after V lost 3 bases and J lost 2 bases. Germline V gives CDR1 MNHNS, CDR2 SASEGT. CDR3 length: 15 amino acids. Here the CDR3 DNA reads TGTGCCAGCAGTGAGGGGACTAGCGCCTACAATGAGCAGTTCTTC. This codes for CASSEGTSAYNEQFF.

Comments on this clone: Other nucleotide sequences from this sample produce the same CDR3. The chain joins TRBV30 to TRBJ2-1, with 10 bases that match TRBD2. The CDR3 runs 13 residues. From germline, CDR1 is GTSNPN and CDR2 SVGIG (reference sequence). Germline trimming cut 4 bases from V and 4 bases from J; bases unmatched to any gene: 1. CDR3 DNA sequence: TGTGCCTGGACTAGCGGGGGATACAATGAGCAGTTCTTC. Its protein is CAWTSGGYNEQFF. The variable domain in full, completed from reference TRBV30 and TRBJ2-1, reads SQTIHQWPATLVQPVGSPLSLECTVEGTSNPNLYWYRQAAGRGLQLLFYSVGIGQISSEVPQNLSASRPQDRQFILSSKKLLLSDSGFYLCAWTSGGYNEQFFGPGTRLTVL.

This chain uses TRBV30 with TRBJ2-3; possible D gene TRBD1, 5 bases. The germline V and J ends were trimmed by 0 bases and 0 bases, with 16 bases remaining between them. Germline CDR1 GTSNPN, CDR2 SVGIG (reference sequence). The CDR3 has 17 residues. In DNA form, the CDR3 reads TGTGCCTGGAGTGTTTCCAGGGCAGTGGGTAGCACAGATACGCAGTATTTT. The encoded protein is CAWSVSRAVGSTDTQYF. The complete variable domain, with remaining parts taken from reference TRBV30 and TRBJ2-3, reads SQTIHQWPATLVQPVGSPLSLECTVEGTSNPNLYWYRQAAGRGLQLLFYSVGIGQISSEVPQNLSASRPQDRQFILSSKKLLLSDSGFYLCAWSVSRAVGSTDTQYFGPGTRLTVL.

The chain combines TRBV6-2 or TRBV6-3 with TRBJ1-5, with TRBD1 matching 7 bases. Germline-derived CDR1 and CDR2 are MNHEY and SVGEGT. The CDR3 consists of 15 residues. Losses at the gene ends were 6 bases for V and 4 bases for J; bases not matched to a gene: 9. The CDR3 DNA reads as TGTGCCAGCAGCGACGCGGACAGGTCGAATCAGCCCCAGCATTTT. Translating gives CASSDADRSNQPQHF.

This rearrangement joins TRBV7-2 to TRBJ1-1; no firm D call. The V end lost 1 base, the J end lost 8 bases, and 11 bases lay between the germline ends. This CDR3 is built from 13 residues. The germline gives CDR1 SGHTA, CDR2 FQGNSA. CDR3 DNA sequence: TGTGCCAGCAGCTTAGGCTTGGGCGGGGAAGCTTTCTTT. Residues: CASSLGLGGEAFF.

The chain combines TRBV3-1 (or the pseudogene TRBV3-2) with TRBJ2-1; the D gene is possibly TRBD2 (6 bases). Germline V gene sequence: CDR1 LGHDT, CDR2 YNNKEL (reference sequence). V shed 0 bases and J shed 6 bases, with 12 bases lying between them. The CDR3 length is 15 residues. Written as DNA, the CDR3 is TGTGCCAGCAGCCAAGAGTCGGGGGACCGCAATGAGCAGTTCTTC. Translating it yields CASSQESGDRNEQFF.

This clone has just a few counts. The chain recombines TRBV27 with TRBJ2-1; the D gene is possibly TRBD2 (5 bases). This CDR3 is 14 amino acids long. CDR1 is MNHEY, CDR2 SMNVEV, per germline (reference sequence). Trimming took off 2 bases at V and 4 bases at J, with 9 bases between the two ends. CDR3 sequence reads: CASSLGLAYNEQFF. Here the CDR3 DNA reads TGTGCCAGCAGTTTAGGTCTAGCATACAATGAGCAGTTCTTC.

This clone has a single count. V and J are TRBV25-1 and TRBJ1-2, with D uncertain. Trimming took 9 bases from V and 7 from J, leaving 12 bases between them. Germline CDR1 is MGHDK and CDR2 is SYGVNS. This CDR3 is 11 amino acids long. CDR3 residues: CARRASGGYTF. CDR3 nucleotide sequence: TGTGCCAGAAGGGCTAGCGGTGGCTACACCTTC.

The chain uses TRBV30 and TRBJ1-2; 7 positions agree with TRBD1. The CDR3 has 13 amino acids. V shed 3 bases, J shed 10 bases, and the junction held 11 bases outside the gene matches. Per germline, CDR1 GTSNPN and CDR2 SVGIG (reference sequence). CDR3 residues: CAWSGEGANLYTF. The CDR3 coding sequence is TGTGCCTGGAGCGGCGAGGGGGCCAATCTCTACACCTTC.

V usage is TRBV19 and J usage is TRBJ2-1, with TRBD2 matching 10 bases. In germline, CDR1 is LNHDA, CDR2 SQIVND (reference sequence). There are 17 residues in the CDR3. J lost 3 bases, V lost 7 bases, and 12 bases had no gene match. In nucleotides, the CDR3 is TGTGCCAGTACCCCTATAGCGGGGGGCCCTAGCTACAATGAGCAGTTCTTC. Its translation: CASTPIAGGPSYNEQFF.

This rearrangement joins TRBV7-9 to TRBJ2-5; TRBD2 matches 8 bases. After removal of 7 bases from V and 5 bases from J, the junction contained 9 bases not matched to a gene. CDR1 and CDR2 (germline): SEHNR, FQNEAQ (reference sequence). The CDR3 runs to 14 residues. CDR3: CASTMLAGRETQYF. In DNA form, the CDR3 reads TGTGCCAGCACCATGTTAGCGGGGCGGGAGACCCAGTACTTC.

The gene calls are TRBV27 and TRBJ2-7; D remains unclear. Germline CDR1 MNHEY, CDR2 SMNVEV (reference sequence). The CDR3 extends over 14 amino acids. With 0 bases removed from V and 2 bases from J, the gap between germline ends came to 8 bases. CDR3 loop: CASSLSAPPYEQYF. The DNA for the CDR3 is TGTGCCAGCAGTTTATCGGCACCTCCCTACGAGCAGTACTTC.